This T cell receptor beta chain stems from a study of shared clonotypes between healthy human individuals. This table comes from immunoSEQ multiplex PCR, and its TCRdb copy is limited to in-frame clones, with some not included. The sample carries hundreds of thousands of clones, 90% to 97% recorded once. This CDR3 spans 14 amino acids. Losses at the gene ends were 5 bases for V and 4 bases for J; bases not matched to a gene: 4. Germline CDR1 reads MNHEY; CDR2 reads SMNVEV (reference sequence). The chain carries TRBV27 and TRBJ2-3, with TRBD1 identical over 9 bases. This receptor was taken from a woman younger than 45 in good health. Sequences were obtained from naive CD4+ T cells sorted from blood. Indicated subset: CD45RA+ positively selected. The CDR3 sequence: CASSTWTGADTQYF. The DNA for the CDR3 is TGTGCCAGCAGTACCTGGACAGGGGCAGATACGCAGTATTTT.